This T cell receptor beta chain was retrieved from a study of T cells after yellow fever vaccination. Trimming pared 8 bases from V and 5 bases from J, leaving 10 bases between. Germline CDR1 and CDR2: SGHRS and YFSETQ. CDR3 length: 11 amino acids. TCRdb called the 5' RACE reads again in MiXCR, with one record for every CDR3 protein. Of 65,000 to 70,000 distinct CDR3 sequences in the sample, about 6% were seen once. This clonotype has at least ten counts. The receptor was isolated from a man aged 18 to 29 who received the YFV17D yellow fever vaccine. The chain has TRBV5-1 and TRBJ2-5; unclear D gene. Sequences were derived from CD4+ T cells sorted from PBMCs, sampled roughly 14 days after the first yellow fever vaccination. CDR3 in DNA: TGCGCCAGGGCCGAGACGGAGACCCAGTACTTC. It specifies CARAETETQYF.